This T cell receptor (beta chain) is from a study of T cells in Graves' hyperthyroidism and ophthalmopathy. The wider study: The initial diagnosis was the point when peripheral blood was collected, ahead of any treatment.

Points on this clonotype: The antigen is unknown.

Authors of the study amplified TCR beta CDR3 regions from RNA transcripts. In the first-round RT-PCR of the TCR CDR3, the HTBI primer set was used. TCRdb redid the calling of the multiplex PCR reads with MiXCR, one entry per CDR3 protein. Among fewer than 250,000 distinct CDR3 sequences listed, 17% were seen once. The V and J ends lost 5 bases and 8 bases, in that order; junction bases with no gene match: 9. The CDR3 length is 14 residues. Germline V gene data show CDR1 as MNHEY and CDR2 as SVGEGT. Findings of the study overall: A model of 13 V-J pairs discriminated ophthalmopathy from stable hyperthyroidism.

Those with hyperthyroidism were 18 to 65 years old, newly diagnosed, and ill for under 2 months. The V call is TRBV6-2 or TRBV6-3, the J call TRBJ1-2; 9 nucleotides agree with TRBD1. The origin of this receptor is a man aged 45 to 65 with Graves' hyperthyroidism. Sequenced sample: blood. Here the CDR3 reads CASSPIWTGDGYTF. The CDR3 coding sequence is TGTGCCAGCAGTCCAATATGGACAGGGGACGGCTACACCTTC.